These 16 T cell receptor beta chains came from one sample sequenced in a study of PD-1 blockade in classical Hodgkin lymphoma. Stated time point: cycle 4 day 1 (C4D1), after less than 7 weeks of nivolumab. Patients all relapsed after autologous stem cell transplantation, and there was variation in brentuximab vedotin exposure. Using immunoSEQ multiplex PCR, the repertoire was profiled, and TCRdb retains in-frame clones only, with some absent. The table has 27,000 or so clones, roughly 72% seen once. The source material was peripheral blood mononuclear cells (PBMCs), sampled before the fourth cycle of nivolumab. Receptors originate from a human donor with classical Hodgkin lymphoma.

The CDR3 DNA follows: TGTGCCAGCAGAGTAAGGGGGGGCGGAAATGGCGGGGAGCTGTTTTTT. It is translated as CASRVRGGGNGGELFF. The V and J genes are TRBV5-6 and TRBJ2-2, with a possible D match to TRBD2 (7 bases). The V gene's germline CDR1 is SGHDT and CDR2 YYEEEE. This CDR3 comprises 16 residues. The germline V and J ends were trimmed by 5 bases and 7 bases, with 21 bases remaining between them.

V usage is TRBV28 and J usage is TRBJ2-7; D remains ambiguous. V lost 1 base and J lost 0, with 16 bases in between. The CDR3 length is 17 residues. Germline CDR1 is MDHEN and CDR2 is SYDVKM. Here the CDR3 DNA reads TGTGCCAGCAGTTTATTCTGGCGTGGCCGAAACTCCTACGAGCAGTACTTC. It translates to CASSLFWRGRNSYEQYF.

The V call is TRBV28, the J call TRBJ1-5; maybe TRBD1 (5 bases). Trimming removed 3 bases at V and 6 bases at J, with 12 bases between. CDR3 size: 14 residues. Germline V gives CDR1 MDHEN, CDR2 SYDVKM. CDR3 region: CASSFGGGLQPQHF. DNA for the CDR3: TGTGCCAGCAGTTTCGGGGGGGGACTTCAGCCCCAGCATTTT.

In its sample, this clone was seen a few times. V gene TRBV28 combines with J gene TRBJ2-5; D ambiguous. The germline CDR1 and CDR2 sequences are MDHEN and SYDVKM. V lost 3 bases and J lost 5, with 4 bases in between. The CDR3 is 11 residues long. The CDR3 loop reads CASSFRETQYF. CDR3 nucleotide sequence: TGTGCCAGCAGTTTTCGGGAGACCCAGTACTTC.

The V call is TRBV7-9, the J call TRBJ2-7; 9 bases align to TRBD2. With 5 bases clipped from V and 5 bases from J, the junction kept 19 bases outside the gene matches. The CDR3 length is 18 residues. CDR1 is SEHNR and CDR2 is FQNEAQ in the germline V gene (reference sequence). The CDR3: CASSPTLRASGDPDEQYF. The CDR3 DNA sequence: TGTGCCAGCAGCCCTACTCTTCGGGCTAGCGGGGATCCTGACGAGCAGTACTTC.

This clone was counted a few times. The gene calls are TRBV5-6 and TRBJ1-2; a weak D match, TRBD1 (5 bases). Trimming left V 6 bases short and J 6 bases short, with 15 bases between. Germline V lookup: CDR1 SGHDT, CDR2 YYEEEE. The CDR3 has 13 amino acids. Here the CDR3 reads CASTPPRGDGYTF. The CDR3 bases are TGTGCCAGCACCCCCCCCCGGGGCGATGGCTACACCTTC. Based on the CDR3 plus reference TRBV5-6 and TRBJ1-2, the full variable domain is DAGVTQSPTHLIKTRGQQVTLRCSPKSGHDTVSWYQQALGQGPQFIFQYYEEEERQRGNFPDRFSGHQFPNYSSELNVNALLLGDSALYLCASTPPRGDGYTFGSGTRLTVV.

The chain combines TRBV27 with TRBJ1-1, with unresolved D. The germline CDR1 and CDR2 sequences are MNHEY and SMNVEV (reference sequence). V lost 5 bases to trimming and J lost 1 base, with 5 bases between them. This CDR3 has 12 amino acids. The CDR3 DNA reads TGTGCCAGCAGTGGGTCGAACACTGAAGCTTTCTTT. As protein: CASSGSNTEAFF.

CDR3 protein: CAISDPGRWGTEAFF. For the CDR3, the DNA is TGTGCCATCAGTGACCCAGGGCGTTGGGGGACTGAAGCTTTCTTT. The V and J genes are TRBV10-3 and TRBJ1-1; maybe TRBD1 (5 bases). There are 15 residues in the CDR3. V lost 3 bases and J 5 bases, leaving 16 bases between the germline ends. The germline V gene encodes CDR1 ENHRY and CDR2 SYGVKD.

The count of this clone is one. The V and J genes are TRBV18 and TRBJ1-3, with a weak D call TRBD1 (5 bases). The CDR3 sequence is 15 residues long. With 3 bases removed from V and 4 bases from J, the gap between germline ends came to 13 bases. Germline CDR1 reads KGHSH; CDR2 reads LQKENI. The CDR3 DNA reads TGTGCCAGCTCACCCCAGGGTGGCGCGGGAAACACCATATATTTT. It encodes CASSPQGGAGNTIYF.

V is TRBV6-1 and J is TRBJ2-1; maybe TRBD2 (6 bases). This CDR3 contains 14 residues. Germline V gives CDR1 MNHNS, CDR2 SASEGT. Trimming cost V 7 bases and J 7 bases, with 17 bases left between them. The DNA of the CDR3 is TGTGCCAGCATCCAGGACTACGTCGTAAATGAGCAGTTCTTC. It specifies CASIQDYVVNEQFF.

This chain uses TRBV6-1 with TRBJ2-1; no firm D call. This CDR3 region has 16 residues. Germline CDR1 is MNHNS and CDR2 is SASEGT. Trimming took off 2 bases at V and 10 bases at J, with 21 bases between the two ends. The CDR3 DNA is TGTGCCAGCAGTGAAACTGGCCCCGCGGTTCCGGCGGAGCAGTTCTTC. It encodes CASSETGPAVPAEQFF.

J is TRBJ1-5 and V is TRBV18, with TRBD1 as a possible D gene (5 bases). The CDR3 runs to 14 residues. V lost 3 bases to trimming and J lost 3 bases, with 9 bases between them. The germline V gene has CDR1 KGHSH and CDR2 LQKENI. Written as DNA, the CDR3 is TGTGCCAGCTCACCGACAGAAAACAATCAGCCCCAGCATTTT. Translating it yields CASSPTENNQPQHF.

This clone came up a few times. The rearrangement uses TRBV6-1 and TRBJ1-2; D may be TRBD1 (5 bases). The CDR3 sequence is 16 residues long. Trimming cost V 4 bases and J 1 base, with 16 bases left between them. CDR1 and CDR2 from the germline V gene are MNHNS and SASEGT. The CDR3, as DNA: TGTGCCAGCAGTGGGTATGACAGCGACTTTAACTATGGCTACACCTTC. This translates into CASSGYDSDFNYGYTF.

The rearrangement uses TRBV5-1 and TRBJ2-5, with TRBD2 matching over 11 bases. Germline V lookup: CDR1 SGHRS, CDR2 YFSETQ. V trimming: 10 bases; J trimming: 3 bases; junction bases outside the gene matches: 8. The CDR3 consists of 14 residues. This CDR3 reads CARPLAGGKETQYF. The CDR3 DNA sequence: TGCGCCCGCCCCCTAGCGGGGGGTAAAGAGACCCAGTACTTC.

Here the CDR3 DNA reads TGTGCCAGCAGTGAGGCGGGAGTGGGGGCGCGCGAGCAGTACTTC. Translated, it gives CASSEAGVGAREQYF. This sequence joins TRBV2 and TRBJ2-7; D might be TRBD2 (7 bases). The CDR3 contains 15 residues. V was pared by 3 bases and J by 6 bases, with 18 bases between. Germline lookup yields CDR1 SNHLY and CDR2 FYNNEI.

In its sample, this clone was seen a few times. The chain carries TRBV13 and TRBJ2-2; D remains ambiguous. V shed 0 bases and J shed 3 bases, with 2 bases lying between them. The germline V gene has CDR1 PRHDT and CDR2 FYEKMQ (reference sequence). The CDR3 is 13 amino acids. The CDR3 DNA reads TGTGCCAGCAGCTTAGGAGACACCGGGGAGCTGTTTTTT. Its translation: CASSLGDTGELFF.